This TCR beta chain appears in the sequencing data of a study of graft-versus-host responses after intestinal transplantation. Study background: Isolated intestinal, liver-intestinal, or multivisceral transplants had been given to the recipients. Every transplant recipient was induced with anti-thymocyte globulin, then maintained on tacrolimus and steroids for two to three years. Study-wide results and caveats: Among recipient marrow samples, GvH clones were found; some appeared first in ileum or blood. Early post-transplant declines in HvG were associated with peak levels of circulating GvH clones.

Turning to this clone: The antigen remains undetermined. At one end the junction does not follow the germline gene, possibly because of a read error.

There are 17 residues in the CDR3. Germline V gene sequence: CDR1 SEHNR, CDR2 FQNEAQ (reference sequence). Here immunoSEQ multiplex PCR was the method, and the copy in TCRdb shows in-frame clones only, minus some. The repertoire consists of tens of thousands of clones, with 91% occurring once and the leading ten covering around 0.49%. The rearrangement joins TRBV7-9 to TRBJ2-2; TRBD2 is a possible D gene (6 bases). The receptor's source is a human donor who received an intestinal transplant. The sample consisted of unstimulated CD8+ T cells sorted from spleen or lymph node cells, taken before intestinal transplant. DNA of the CDR3: TGTACCAGCAGCTTAGAGATCTTCGAGGAGGGCTTCGGGGAGCTGTTTTTT. This gives the protein CTSSLEIFEEGFGELFF.